Listed below are T cell receptor beta chains from one sample, sequenced in a study of blood T cell repertoires in COVID-19. Sequencing used immunoSEQ multiplex PCR; TCRdb keeps in-frame clones, though not all of them. This sample carries around 220,000 clones, roughly 80% of them seen once, and the ten largest clones take about 4%. The material sequenced was peripheral blood. These TCRs come from a woman in her thirties or forties with active or convalescent COVID-19. Both conserved end residues are part of each CDR3. A D gene is named only where the DNA matches it firmly. Clone size is given for some rows only: seen once, a few or many times, or a class if the clone is expanded.

d_gene	v_gene	abundance	len	j_gene	CDR3aa	CDR3nt
TRBD2	TRBV5-4	-	15	TRBJ2-7	CASSLPGLAVYEQYF	TGTGCCAGCAGCTTACCGGGACTAGCGGTCTACGAGCAGTACTTC
-	TRBV2	once	15	TRBJ1-1	CASSEGRTGTTEAFF	TGTGCCAGCAGTGAGGGAAGAACAGGTACCACTGAAGCTTTCTTT
-	TRBV12-3/TRBV12-4	-	12	TRBJ1-1	CASGRGSTEAFF	TGTGCCAGCGGCCGGGGAAGCACTGAAGCTTTCTTT
TRBD1	TRBV7-9	-	15	TRBJ1-1	CASSWPGQPNTEAFF	TGTGCCAGCAGCTGGCCGGGACAGCCTAACACTGAAGCTTTCTTT
TRBD2	TRBV19	-	14	TRBJ2-1	CASSTRGGDNEQFF	TGTGCCAGTAGTACGCGGGGGGGCGACAATGAGCAGTTCTTC
TRBD1	TRBV3-1/TRBV3-2	-	17	TRBJ1-2	CASSQEETGAKNYGYTF	TGTGCCAGCAGCCAAGAGGAGACAGGGGCGAAGAACTATGGCTACACCTTC
TRBD2	TRBV28	-	15	TRBJ2-5	CASSMGLGGQETQYF	TGTGCCAGCAGTATGGGACTAGGAGGGCAAGAGACCCAGTACTTC
-	TRBV18	-	13	TRBJ1-5	CASSPGGLQPQHF	TGTGCCAGCTCACCAGGGGGCCTTCAGCCCCAGCATTTT
-	TRBV28	-	13	TRBJ2-7	CASSLETAFEQYF	TGTGCCAGCAGTCTCGAGACAGCCTTCGAGCAGTACTTC
-	TRBV28	-	12	TRBJ1-4	CASSPPRVKLFF	TGTGCCAGCAGTCCGCCGCGTGTAAAACTGTTTTTT
TRBD1	TRBV6-1	-	17	TRBJ1-1	CASSEARQGGMNTEAFF	TGTGCCAGCAGTGAAGCCCGACAGGGTGGAATGAACACTGAAGCTTTCTTT
-	TRBV27	few	14	TRBJ1-1	CASSRAGRNTEAFF	TGTGCCAGCAGCCGAGCGGGACGGAACACTGAAGCTTTCTTT
-	TRBV6-5	-	16	TRBJ1-1	CASSYGLGAPNTEAFF	TGTGCCAGCAGTTATGGTCTGGGGGCGCCGAACACTGAAGCTTTCTTT
-	TRBV7-2	-	14	TRBJ1-1	CASSPGVLNTEAFF	TGTGCCAGCAGCCCCGGGGTACTGAACACTGAAGCTTTCTTT
TRBD1	TRBV6-6	-	16	TRBJ2-5	CASSYPVGQGQETQYF	TGTGCCAGCAGTTATCCCGTCGGACAGGGCCAAGAGACCCAGTACTTC
TRBD2	TRBV6-5	-	14	TRBJ2-1	CASRLISGDNEQFF	TGTGCCAGCAGGCTGATTAGCGGGGACAATGAGCAGTTCTTC
-	TRBV9	-	15	TRBJ1-1	CASSARHGLNTEAFF	TGTGCCAGCAGCGCCCGACACGGTCTGAACACTGAAGCTTTCTTT
TRBD2	TRBV9	-	15	TRBJ2-3	CASSASGTRGDTQYF	TGTGCCAGCAGCGCCTCCGGGACTAGAGGAGATACGCAGTATTTT
TRBD2	TRBV28	-	17	TRBJ2-3	CASLPGLAGESTDTQYF	TGTGCCAGCCTCCCGGGGCTAGCGGGGGAGAGCACAGATACGCAGTATTTT
-	TRBV6-1	-	15	TRBJ1-1	CASSDRQAKDTEAFF	TGTGCCAGCAGTGACCGACAGGCCAAAGACACTGAAGCTTTCTTT
TRBD2	TRBV24-1	-	17	TRBJ2-5	CATSDPESGGQQETQYF	TGTGCCACCAGTGACCCCGAAAGCGGGGGCCAGCAAGAGACCCAGTACTTC
TRBD1	TRBV19	-	15	TRBJ2-4	CASTHGQGGKNIQYF	TGTGCCAGTACGCATGGACAGGGCGGCAAAAACATTCAGTACTTC
-	TRBV7-3	-	19	TRBJ1-1	CASSLWARDMVGRNTEAFF	TGTGCCAGCAGCTTATGGGCGCGGGATATGGTTGGGAGAAACACTGAAGCTTTCTTT
TRBD1	TRBV3-1/TRBV3-2	-	13	TRBJ1-1	CASSPRQGAEAFF	TGTGCCAGCAGCCCCCGACAGGGGGCAGAAGCTTTCTTT
TRBD1	TRBV28	-	13	TRBJ1-2	CASSLSGQGGYTF	TGTGCCAGCAGTTTAAGTGGACAGGGAGGCTACACCTTC
-	TRBV30	-	11	TRBJ2-1	CAWRGAGEQFF	TGTGCCTGGCGGGGGGCGGGAGAGCAGTTCTTC
-	TRBV28	-	15	TRBJ1-5	CASRRRDWGNQPQHF	TGTGCCAGCCGGCGGAGGGATTGGGGCAATCAGCCCCAGCATTTT
TRBD1	TRBV5-1	-	15	TRBJ1-1	CASSSGQGAVTEAFF	TGCGCCAGCAGCTCGGGACAGGGGGCGGTCACTGAAGCTTTCTTT
-	TRBV10-1	-	13	TRBJ2-7	CASSGNSPYEQYF	TGCGCCAGCAGTGGGAACAGCCCCTACGAGCAGTACTTC
TRBD1	TRBV6-5	-	11	TRBJ1-1	CASNDRVEAFF	TGTGCCAGCAACGACAGGGTTGAAGCTTTCTTT
-	TRBV23-1	-	15	TRBJ1-3	CASSQSYYRETTIYF	TGCGCCAGCAGTCAAAGTTATTACAGGGAGACCACCATATATTTT
-	TRBV7-9	-	16	TRBJ1-5	CASSNGFGVLNQPQHF	TGTGCCAGCAGCAACGGTTTCGGAGTCCTCAATCAGCCCCAGCATTTT
-	TRBV5-1	-	16	TRBJ1-2	CASSLASGGDNYGYTF	TGCGCCAGCAGCTTGGCCAGCGGGGGTGACAACTATGGCTACACCTTC
TRBD2	TRBV12-5	-	16	TRBJ2-5	CASGLVPPGGGETQYF	TGTGCTAGTGGTTTGGTCCCTCCGGGGGGGGGAGAGACCCAGTACTTC